This TCR beta chain appears in the sequencing data of a study of technical replicates of blood from several donors. Libraries were prepared by immunoSEQ multiplex PCR; TCRdb keeps only in-frame clonotypes and omits some of them. The data hold about 83,000 clones, with about 91% observed a single time. Trimming removed 1 base from V and 0 bases from J, with 7 bases in between. The CDR3 runs to 15 residues. Per the germline V gene, CDR1 is SGHDT and CDR2 is YYEEEE. The V and J genes are TRBV5-6 and TRBJ2-2; D is unclear. The sequence was obtained from a human donor in good health. The sequenced sample consisted of T cells isolated from PBMCs. The CDR3 DNA sequence: TGTGCCAGCAGCTTGATGGCGGCGAACACCGGGGAGCTGTTTTTT. Translation gives CASSLMAANTGELFF.